This section outlines one T cell receptor beta chain sequence together with its context. Only a few counts were recorded for this clone. There is no known antigen for this receptor. No base-level quality is on record; no much larger clone is a single base apart. The data are from a study of cytomegalovirus exposure and HLA in healthy donors (TCRdb year 2017). Study-level background: An earlier analysis of a few hundred of the donors reported about 260 Gb of sequence data and 100 million to 120 million unique TCR beta sequences obtained from about 200 million T cells. Around 300 gigabases of sequencing data and approximately 84 million unique TCR sequences were included in an early release covering about 700 HLA-typed donors. Of the roughly 390 genotyped donors, 65% to 90% fell in the genetic ancestry cluster associated with self-reported Caucasian donors. The study was designed to test whether signatures of past pathogen exposure could be identified by cataloging public T cell receptors. Using immunosequencing, the study profiled T cell repertoires from some 670 subjects and related those repertoires to cytomegalovirus serostatus. In addition to the first cohort of roughly 700 subjects, a separate validation cohort of 120 different subjects was used. To predict cytomegalovirus infection status, the study combined high-throughput TCR immunosequencing, statistical association of individual TCRs with disease status, and machine learning. To study patterns of TCR occurrence, a later analysis re-analyzed previously published TCR beta repertoires from several hundred donors and added high-resolution HLA genotyping. Rather than drawing on any new phenotypic data, the later analysis identified candidate immune exposures from TCR beta sequences and the way those sequences occurred across donors. In an earlier analysis of 500 to 650 of the donors, high-throughput TCR beta sequencing was used to judge whether each TCR beta V gene segment behaved as functional or pseudogenic. Donor age, sex, ethnicity and CMV serostatus were compiled together with the repertoire data. A later genetic analysis took genome-wide SNP genotypes for about 65% of the 666 donors and used that subset as a discovery cohort. All discovery cohort repertoires had been generated on a single sequencing platform. Both class I and class II loci were covered by HLA typing, at four-digit resolution. The number of donors typed differed by locus, with roughly 620-640 for A, B, C, DRB1 and DQB1, roughly 520 for DQA1, 606 for DPA1, and some 450 for DPB1. A handful of DR-DQ haplotypes were treated as single units for association and clustering because of strong linkage in the cohort. Across 398 genotyped donors of the cohort, an average of about 250,000 unique TCR beta nucleotide sequences per donor were sequenced, and 15% to 20% of those sequences were non-productive.

The cohort was made up of approximately 670 healthy bone marrow donors. All cohort members were sampled while nominally healthy, although unrecorded immune exposures were likely present. The donor tested CMV seropositive, placing the donor among the 310 or so seropositive members of the cohort. Each donor provided a peripheral blood sample, and peripheral blood mononuclear cells were used for TCR beta sequencing. The Qiagen DNeasy Blood Extraction Kit was used to extract genomic DNA from the blood cell samples. The library was generated by the immunoSEQ multiplex PCR assay. For the multiplex PCR, a mixture combining 60 forward primers for TCR Vbeta segments and 13 reverse primers for TCR Jbeta segments was used. Amplification of the CDR3 region of rearranged TCR beta genes was performed with a multiplex PCR assay on genomic DNA. On the Illumina HiSeq System, the amplified TCR beta libraries were sequenced as 87-base-pair reads. From the authors' description of their analysis: In a later analysis, roughly 80 million unique TCR beta chains were counted across the approximately 670 repertoires, and approximately 11 million of these chains were shared by at least two donors. Raw reads were error-corrected and collapsed into unique sequences with a nearest-neighbor algorithm that merged closely related sequences to remove PCR and sequencing errors. V, D and J gene segments were assigned by aligning CDR3 sequences to IMGT reference sequences. For a sequence to be retained, a match of at least six nucleotides to both a V gene segment and a J gene segment was required. Rearrangements were called productive when the CDR3 lacked stop codons and stayed in frame with V and J; all others were non-productive. CDR3 was defined according to IMGT convention as the region running from the second conserved V-encoded cysteine to the conserved J-encoded phenylalanine. Sequences without an unambiguous match to a single V gene segment were excluded from the earlier analysis of a few hundred of the donors. In an earlier analysis of about 590 of the donors, a V segment was called functional when productive rearrangements were above 56.7%, and segregating when the standard deviation between donors exceeded 5%. A statistical classification framework was built for diagnosing cytomegalovirus status from the catalog of TCR beta chain sequences. In a later analysis, V and J genes were assigned by comparing TCR nucleotide sequences against IMGT/GENE-DB human TR gene sequences. A later analysis assigned CDR3 sequences and most-parsimonious VDJ recombination scenarios with the TCRdist pipeline. In a later analysis, every TCR beta chain was defined by the combination of its CDR3 amino acid sequence and its V-gene family, and reads without a unique V-gene family were dropped. As a way to deal with suspected cross-contamination and a sequencing artifact, a later analysis dropped hundreds of nucleotide sequences that were highly shared and had low generation probability. In a later analysis, a clonal expansion index for each public chain was calculated from normalized within-repertoire ranks of inferred template counts. In a later analysis, generation probabilities were computed using a VDJ recombination model fitted to out-of-frame rearrangements, and the results were checked against IGoR. Hypergeometric tests were used in a later analysis to score TCR-TCR, TCR-HLA and TCR-CMV co-occurrence, with a repertoire-size bias correction applied to the TCR pairs. In a later analysis, false discovery rates were estimated by permuting HLA or CMV assignments 20 times. In a later analysis, co-occurring TCRs were grouped using DBSCAN, with TCRdist sequence similarity added in when clustering inside HLA-allele-positive subsets. Repertoires with fewer than 30,000 or more than 120,000 public chains, plus five repertoires with anomalous nucleotide sharing, were excluded from co-occurrence clustering. What TCRdb holds here is the immuneACCESS table cut down to in-frame rearrangements. Part of the clones is not present; checked against another copy, under half of the missing clones reflect an unresolved V gene, and the others are unexplained. That table gives V, J and clone size, and the DNA gave D and trimming. This sample holds under 150,000 clones; roughly 80% were observed only once. The ten largest account for roughly 4% of the sample.

Study-wide findings and limitations: A group of highly shared sequence variants was considered likely to be a technical artifact of the sequencing pipeline. The earlier analysis of approximately 540 of the donors excluded approximately 15 rarely observed V segments, including chromosome 9 orphons, because counts were too low. A later analysis found that HLA-associated TCR beta chains were more clonally expanded and had lower generation probabilities than equally common non-associated chains. In the study, roughly 160 TCR beta chains were listed as associated with cytomegalovirus. Most CMV-associated TCR beta chains appeared to be HLA-restricted in a later analysis, and the HLA associations seemed to be driven largely by CMV exposure. According to a later analysis, TCR association rates differed among HLA loci, with DRB1 alleles showing the most associated TCRs and HLA-C alleles showing the fewest. Roughly uniform sequencing depth across donors was assumed in presence/absence analyses, although this assumption may not hold. In vitro tests confirmed that a few of the cytomegalovirus-associated TCR beta chains recognize cytomegalovirus antigens. An association between a missense DCLRE1C variant and V-gene and J-gene trimming of TCR beta chains was found in a later genetic analysis and replicated in an independent cohort. Correlated functional status among segregating V segments might reflect linkage disequilibrium, but an unknown experimental factor could not be ruled out. Because some donors lacked HLA typing at each locus, the association tests relied only on the typed subset. A further reported finding was that TCR beta sequences accurately predicted the HLA-A and HLA-B alleles for most subjects in the first cohort. In both the original and validation cohorts, the classifier was reported to diagnose cytomegalovirus status with high specificity and sensitivity. This cohort had only TCR beta chains sequenced, and the lack of alpha or paired-chain data limited which features could be detected. In a later analysis, several top co-occurrence clusters were reported to appear linked to parvovirus B19, influenza, CMV and Epstein-Barr virus. When HLA alleles, especially DR and DQ, strongly co-occurred, attributing TCR associations to individual alleles was difficult. Across donors, most TCR sequences were observed very rarely, whereas some public TCRs were present in many individuals. In an earlier analysis of under 600 of the donors, most TCR beta V segments were observed in productive rearrangements about 87% or about 30% of the time, broadly matching IMGT annotations. Some IMGT-functional V segments, including TRBV6-2 and TRBV6-3, could not be told apart with the 87-base-pair reads, so those segments were excluded. At a false discovery rate of 0.05, a later analysis linked under 20,000 TCR beta sequences to specific HLA alleles. Compared with the roughly 700-donor mean, donors in an Asian-associated ancestry cluster had fewer N-insertions in productive TCRs, according to a later genetic analysis. CMV serostatus was the only immune exposure information available for the cohort. It was suggested by the authors that the approach could potentially be generalized to other disease states and immunological phenotypes.

The germline V gene (reference sequence) provides CDR1 MNHNY and CDR2 SVGAGI. There are 12 amino acids in the CDR3, from cysteine to phenylalanine inclusive. The entry retains the CDR3 DNA only, 36 bases that are in frame from base 1. The junction carries 9 bases between V and J, which are trimmed by 8 bases and 5 bases respectively. This clonotype was obtained from a woman between 40 and 55 years old in good health and CMV-seropositive. The rearrangement combines TRBV6-6 with TRBJ2-2; a confident D gene designation cannot be given. Source material: PBMCs. The CDR3 protein is CASGVFTGELFF. The DNA sequence is given as TGTGCCAGCGGAGTTTTTACCGGGGAGCTGTTTTTT.